These T cell receptor beta chains were read from a single sample in a study of CD8+ T cells in alopecia areata. Profiled with immunoSEQ multiplex PCR; TCRdb holds only in-frame clones, not every one. Of under 250,000 clones in the sample, roughly three fifths were seen once. This sample comprised CD4+ T cells sorted from blood, obtained between weeks 43 and 45, from a patient treated with tofacitinib. Receptor source: a human donor with alopecia areata. The CDR3 runs from the conserved cysteine through the conserved F or W. D genes are given only for firm matches. Expanded clones get a size class; other rows say once, few or many, or leave the size out.

>many|13|TRBJ1-2|TRBV19|-
TGTGCCAGTAGTATCGTAGCGCGCCCCGGCTACACCTTC
CASSIVARPGYTF
>-|16|TRBJ2-2|TRBV6-1|TRBD2
TGTGCCAGCAGTGAAGGAGCGGGGGGGGCATCGGGGGAGCTGTTTTTT
CASSEGAGGASGELFF
>-|15|TRBJ2-6|TRBV9|-
TGTGCCAGCAGATCTTCGAGCTCTGGGGCCAACGTCCTGACTTTC
CASRSSSSGANVLTF
>-|13|TRBJ1-5|TRBV29-1|TRBD1
TGCAGCGTGCAGGACAGGCTCGATCAGCCCCAGCATTTT
CSVQDRLDQPQHF
>once|14|TRBJ2-1|TRBV5-6|-
TGTGCCAGCAGCTTGGAAGGACCCCAGGGTGAGCAGTTCTTC
CASSLEGPQGEQFF
>few|12|TRBJ1-2|TRBV29-1|-
TGCAGCGTTTTCCGGGAGGGCTATGGCTACACCTTC
CSVFREGYGYTF
>-|11|TRBJ2-1|TRBV20-1|-
TGCAGTGCCTTTAGAGTTGGTGAGCAGTTCTTC
CSAFRVGEQFF
>-|12|TRBJ1-1|TRBV30|TRBD1
TGTGCCTGGAGTGCAGGGGGCACTGAAGCTTTCTTT
CAWSAGGTEAFF
>few|15|TRBJ1-2|TRBV6-1|-
TGTGCCAGCAGTGTAGCACACGGGGGGGCTGTTGGCTACACCTTC
CASSVAHGGAVGYTF
>once|11|TRBJ1-1|TRBV5-6|TRBD1
TGTGCCAGCAGCAGCGACAGGGAGGCTTTCTTT
CASSSDREAFF
>-|14|TRBJ2-3|TRBV5-1|-
TGCGCCAGCAGCTTTCAGGCCGAAACAGATACGCAGTATTTT
CASSFQAETDTQYF
>-|11|TRBJ1-2|TRBV20-1|-
TGCAGTGCTCCTAACGAGAATCGCTACACCTTC
CSAPNENRYTF
>-|14|TRBJ1-1|TRBV4-3|-
TGCGCCAGCAGCCAGGAGGGCCCTCACACTGAAGCTTTCTTT
CASSQEGPHTEAFF
>-|15|TRBJ2-5|TRBV5-6|-
TGTGCCAGCAGCTCCACCCGAACCTCCCAAGAGACCCAGTACTTC
CASSSTRTSQETQYF
>-|15|TRBJ2-7|TRBV27|-
TGTGCCAGCAGTTTCTCTAGCCTAAGCTCCTACGAGCAGTACTTC
CASSFSSLSSYEQYF
>-|14|TRBJ2-7|TRBV30|TRBD2
TGTGCCTGGAGAACTAGCGGGGCAGGAGGCGAGCAGTACTTC
CAWRTSGAGGEQYF
>-|13|TRBJ2-3|TRBV7-7|TRBD2
TGTGCCAGCAGCTTCACTAGCGAGGGTACGCAGTATTTT
CASSFTSEGTQYF
>-|15|TRBJ1-1|TRBV4-3|TRBD1
TGCGCCAGCAGCCACGTTAGACAGGGTAACACTGAAGCTTTCTTT
CASSHVRQGNTEAFF
>-|13|TRBJ2-2|TRBV29-1|-
TGCAGCGTTGAATGGGGGTTCACCGGGGAGCTGTTTTTT
CSVEWGFTGELFF
>-|13|TRBJ1-2|TRBV4-3|-
TGCGCCAGCAGCCAAGGTCTAAGAGAAGGCTACACCTTC
CASSQGLREGYTF
>-|15|TRBJ2-2|TRBV7-2|-
TGTGCCAGCAGCCCCACCTTATTTCTCACCGGGGAGCTGTTTTTT
CASSPTLFLTGELFF
>-|15|TRBJ2-3|TRBV10-3|TRBD1
TGTGCCATCAGTGAGGGGGACAGGAACACAGATACGCAGTATTTT
CAISEGDRNTDTQYF
>-|13|TRBJ2-7|TRBV25-1|TRBD1
TGTGCCAGCAGTGCTTTACAGGGGCGGGAGCAGTACTTC
CASSALQGREQYF
>-|12|TRBJ1-2|TRBV30|-
TGTGCCTGGATCGCAGGCATTTATGGCTACACCTTC
CAWIAGIYGYTF
>-|14|TRBJ2-6|TRBV29-1|-
TGCAGCGTTGAAACGTTACCTGGGGCCAACGTCCTGACTTTC
CSVETLPGANVLTF
>-|13|TRBJ1-2|TRBV4-1|-
TGCGCCAGCAGCCAAATGGGCCTACTCGGCTACACCTTC
CASSQMGLLGYTF
>-|15|TRBJ2-1|TRBV18|-
TGTGCCAGCTCACCATCGGTTAGCTCCTACAATGAGCAGTTCTTC
CASSPSVSSYNEQFF